This TCR beta chain was sequenced in a study of cytomegalovirus exposure and HLA in healthy donors (dated 2017 in TCRdb). About the full investigation: An earlier analysis of fewer than 750 of the donors reported 276 Gb of sequence data and 117 million unique TCR beta sequences obtained from approximately 180 million T cells. An early release covering 550 to 700 HLA-typed donors comprised 300 to 350 gigabases of sequencing data and around 86 million unique TCR sequences. Of the approximately 400 genotyped donors, about 80% fell in the genetic ancestry cluster associated with self-reported Caucasian donors. The aim of the study was to test whether cataloging public T cell receptors could identify signatures of past pathogen exposure. Using immunosequencing, the study profiled T cell repertoires from about 610 subjects and related those repertoires to cytomegalovirus serostatus. Besides the first cohort of roughly 660 subjects, a separate validation cohort made up of 120 different subjects was used. To predict cytomegalovirus infection status, the study combined high-throughput TCR immunosequencing, statistical association of individual TCRs with disease status, and machine learning. To study patterns of TCR occurrence, a later analysis re-analyzed previously published TCR beta repertoires from 550 to 800 donors and added high-resolution HLA genotyping. Rather than drawing on any new phenotypic data, the later analysis identified candidate immune exposures from TCR beta sequences and the way those sequences occurred across donors. In an earlier analysis of a few hundred of the donors, high-throughput TCR beta sequencing was used to judge whether each TCR beta V gene segment behaved as functional or pseudogenic. Alongside the repertoire data, information on donor age, sex, ethnicity and CMV serostatus was compiled. In a later genetic analysis, genome-wide SNP genotypes for about 55% of the 666 donors were used, and that subset was treated as a discovery cohort. All discovery cohort repertoires had been generated using a single sequencing platform. HLA typing included class I and class II loci at four-digit resolution. Typing coverage varied by locus: 629-630 donors for A, B, C, DRB1 and DQB1; 500 to 550 for DQA1; about 600 for DPA1; about 450 for DPB1. Because of strong linkage in the cohort, five DR-DQ haplotypes were treated as single units for association and clustering. On average, roughly 250,000 unique TCR beta nucleotide sequences were sequenced per donor among 398 genotyped donors of the cohort, with approximately 18% of those sequences being non-productive. The full study reports these points: A further reported finding was that TCR beta sequences accurately predicted the HLA-A and HLA-B alleles for most subjects in the first cohort. The authors suggested that the approach could potentially be extended to other disease states and immunological phenotypes. In a later analysis, HLA-associated TCR beta chains were found to be more clonally expanded and to have lower generation probabilities than equally common non-associated chains. The 87-base-pair reads could not distinguish some IMGT-functional V segments, including TRBV6-2 and TRBV6-3, so those segments were excluded. Linkage disequilibrium might explain the correlated functional status among segregating V segments, but an unknown experimental factor could not be excluded. When HLA alleles, especially DR and DQ, strongly co-occurred, TCR associations were difficult to assign to individual alleles. Most TCR sequences were observed very rarely across donors, whereas some public TCRs were present in many individuals. In a later analysis, several top co-occurrence clusters were reported to appear linked to parvovirus B19, influenza, CMV and Epstein-Barr virus. A later analysis found that TCR association rates varied across HLA loci, with DRB1 alleles showing the most associated TCRs and HLA-C alleles the fewest. A later analysis associated 15,000 or so TCR beta sequences with specific HLA alleles at a false discovery rate of 0.05. Immune exposure information for the cohort was limited to CMV serostatus. In a later genetic analysis, fewer N-insertions in productive TCRs were reported among donors in an Asian-associated ancestry cluster than the roughly 710-donor mean. In this cohort, only TCR beta chains were sequenced, and detectable features were limited by the absence of alpha or paired-chain data. In a later genetic analysis, a missense DCLRE1C variant was associated with V-gene and J-gene trimming of TCR beta chains, and the association was replicated in an independent cohort. A few of the identified cytomegalovirus-associated TCR beta chains were confirmed in vitro to be specific for cytomegalovirus antigens. The presence/absence analyses assumed that sequencing depth was roughly uniform across donors, and that assumption may not be true. In a later analysis, most CMV-associated TCR beta chains were found to appear HLA-restricted, with HLA associations seemingly driven largely by CMV exposure. Cytomegalovirus status was reported to be diagnosed by the classifier with high specificity and sensitivity in both the original and validation cohorts. The study listed 150 to 200 TCR beta chains as associated with cytomegalovirus. Because counts were too low, 15 or so rarely observed V segments, including chromosome 9 orphons, were excluded from the earlier analysis of roughly 580 of the donors. The sequencing pipeline was judged likely to have produced a cluster of highly shared sequence variants as a technical artifact. HLA typing was unavailable for some donors at each locus, so association tests used only the typed subset. In an earlier analysis of fewer than 750 of the donors, most TCR beta V segments were observed in productive rearrangements about 87% or about 30% of the time, broadly matching IMGT annotations.

The library relied on the immunoSEQ multiplex PCR assay. A mixture of 60 forward primers for TCR Vbeta segments and 13 reverse primers for TCR Jbeta segments was used in the multiplex PCR. Amplification of the CDR3 region of rearranged TCR beta genes was performed with a multiplex PCR assay on genomic DNA. The amplified TCR beta libraries were sequenced on the Illumina HiSeq System as 87-base-pair reads. In the source study's methods: A later analysis tallied 75 million to 95 million unique TCR beta chains across the approximately 670 repertoires, and some 12 million of those chains were shared by two or more donors. To remove PCR and sequencing errors, raw reads were error-corrected and collapsed into unique sequences using a nearest-neighbor algorithm that merged closely related sequences. V, D and J gene segments were assigned by aligning CDR3 sequences to IMGT reference sequences. For a sequence to be retained, a match of at least six nucleotides was required to both a V gene segment and a J gene segment. A rearrangement counted as productive if the CDR3 had no stop codons and remained in frame with V and J, and every other rearrangement counted as non-productive. Following IMGT convention, CDR3 was defined as the stretch from the second conserved V-encoded cysteine up to the conserved J-encoded phenylalanine. In an earlier analysis of more than 550 of the donors, sequences lacking an unambiguous match to a single V gene segment were excluded. In an earlier analysis of approximately 590 of the donors, V segments were called functional above 56.7% productive rearrangements and were called segregating when the between-donor standard deviation exceeded 5%. A statistical classification framework was developed to diagnose cytomegalovirus status using the catalog of TCR beta chain sequences. V and J gene assignment, in a later analysis, came from comparing TCR nucleotide sequences with IMGT/GENE-DB human TR gene sequences. A later analysis assigned CDR3 sequences and most-parsimonious VDJ recombination scenarios with the TCRdist pipeline. In a later analysis, each TCR beta chain was defined by its CDR3 amino acid sequence together with its V-gene family, and reads lacking a unique V-gene family were excluded. A later analysis removed 600 or so highly shared, low-generation-probability nucleotide sequences to deal with suspected cross-contamination and a sequencing artifact. A later analysis calculated a clonal expansion index for each public chain from normalized within-repertoire ranks of inferred template counts. In a later analysis, generation probabilities were computed with a VDJ recombination model fitted to out-of-frame rearrangements, and the resulting probabilities were checked against IGoR. In a later analysis, hypergeometric tests were used to score TCR-TCR, TCR-HLA and TCR-CMV co-occurrence, with a repertoire-size bias correction applied to TCR pairs. False discovery rates were estimated in a later analysis by permuting HLA or CMV assignments 20 times. In a later analysis, co-occurring TCRs were grouped using DBSCAN, with TCRdist sequence similarity added in when clustering inside HLA-allele-positive subsets. Repertoires with fewer than 30,000 or more than 120,000 public chains, plus five repertoires with anomalous nucleotide sharing, were excluded from co-occurrence clustering. TCRdb holds this immuneACCESS table with in-frame rearrangements only. Some clones are missing; in checked studies, unresolved V genes explain under half, and the rest has no known cause. The V and J calls and clone size come from that table; D and trimming were worked out from the DNA. The sample data list some 80,000 clones, and roughly a tenth of these were observed just once. The top ten clonotypes cover over 20% of the sample.

A few counts support this clone. Its antigen specificity is not known. No base-level quality is on record; no much larger clone is a single base apart. The cohort consisted of some 670 healthy bone marrow donors. All cohort members were sampled while nominally healthy, although unrecorded immune exposures were likely present. The donor was CMV seropositive and was included in the group of approximately 300 seropositive cohort members. Every donor gave a peripheral blood sample, and the peripheral blood mononuclear cells from that sample were used for TCR beta sequencing. Genomic DNA extraction from the blood cell samples was performed with the Qiagen DNeasy Blood Extraction Kit. Reading the germline V gene gives CDR1 ENHRY and CDR2 SYGVKD. At the junction V is shortened by 2 bases and J by 0 bases; bases outside the gene matches: 7. From its cysteine to its phenylalanine, the CDR3 spans 18 amino acids. Only the CDR3 DNA is retained, 54 bases long and in frame from the first base.

The sequence links TRBV10-3 to TRBJ2-1; 10 middle bases align to TRBD2. This TCR came from a man aged 60-69 years in good health and CMV-seropositive. Sequenced input: PBMCs. The CDR3 amino acid sequence is: CAISEESGRASSYNEQFF. The DNA reads TGTGCCATCAGTGAGGAGAGCGGGAGGGCCTCCTCCTACAATGAGCAGTTCTTC.